This T cell receptor (beta chain) was sequenced during a study of T cell repertoires in cytomegalovirus infection (dated by TCRdb to between 2018 and 2021). Looking at the study overall: The peptide stimulations were aimed at well-studied HLA-B-restricted epitopes as well as recently identified HLA-C-restricted CMV epitopes, whose presentation resists viral immunomodulation. The HLA type of each donor mattered for the analysis, because public TCR beta signatures pointed to carriage of CMV infection along with the matching HLA type.

Reads for this sample came from an Illumina HiSeq 1500. The public reads were quality trimmed at Q25 with fastp and then assembled into clones with MiXCR by TCRdb, keeping productive beta chains. CDR3 protein sequences are deduplicated, and each keeps its most common genes and DNA. For this sample the table gives about 570,000 distinct CDR3 sequences, of which roughly 43% were detected only once. The top ten hold about 48% of the sample. The CDR3 runs 15 amino acids, cysteine and phenylalanine included. Only the CDR3 DNA stays, 45 bases, in frame from base 1. From V the trimming removes 6 bases and from J it removes 1 base, while the gene matches leave 7 bases of the junction unaccounted for. The sample's treatment or condition, from its label and the paper: in vitro stimulation with specific CMV peptide epitopes to enrich CMV-specific T cells. With regard to this clonotype: It has no known antigen specificity. No clone much larger than this one lies a single base away; base qualities are absent.

Broader findings and caveats from the paper: In the ex vivo response, HLA-C-restricted CMV-specific TCR beta clonotypes were dominant, and in two of eight donors the single most frequent clonotype came from this HLA-C-restricted group. In both this cohort and an independent cohort of a few hundred donors, the cumulative frequency of public TCR beta family members distinguished carriers of CMV infection plus the relevant HLA type.

The sample in question was cultured PBMCs, obtained from culture after CMV antigen stimulation. This clonotype originated in a human donor in good health (CMV status not recorded). Some clones in this sample may be carry-over from other donors' samples. This chain is built from TRBV12-3 or TRBV12-4 and TRBJ2-5; 8 bases in the middle match TRBD1. The CDR3 sequence is CASRAPTGGQETQYF. The nucleotides are TGTGCCAGCAGAGCACCCACAGGGGGCCAAGAGACCCAGTACTTC.